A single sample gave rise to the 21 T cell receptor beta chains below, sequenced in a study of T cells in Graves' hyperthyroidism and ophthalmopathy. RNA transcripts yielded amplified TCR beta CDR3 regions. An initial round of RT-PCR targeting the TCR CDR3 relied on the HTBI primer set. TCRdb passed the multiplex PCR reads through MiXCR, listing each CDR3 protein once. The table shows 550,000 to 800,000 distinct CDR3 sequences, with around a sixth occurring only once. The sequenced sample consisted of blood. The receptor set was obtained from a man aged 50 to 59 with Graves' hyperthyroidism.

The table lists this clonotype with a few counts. CDR3 loop: CASSPTGGRSYNEQFF. The DNA for the CDR3 is TGTGCCAGCTCCCCAACTGGGGGTAGGTCCTACAATGAGCAGTTCTTC. This sequence joins TRBV18 and TRBJ2-1; D assignment may be TRBD1 or TRBD2 (5 bases each). Germline values: CDR1 KGHSH, CDR2 LQKENI. With 6 bases removed from V and 1 base from J, the gap between germline ends came to 16 bases. CDR3 length equals 16 residues.

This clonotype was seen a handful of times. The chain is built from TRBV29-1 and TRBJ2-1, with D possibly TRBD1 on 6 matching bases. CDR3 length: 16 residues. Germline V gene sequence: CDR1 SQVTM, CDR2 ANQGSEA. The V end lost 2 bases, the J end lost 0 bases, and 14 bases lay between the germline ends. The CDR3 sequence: CSVEILGASSYNEQFF. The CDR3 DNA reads TGCAGCGTTGAAATCCTGGGGGCTAGCTCCTACAATGAGCAGTTCTTC.

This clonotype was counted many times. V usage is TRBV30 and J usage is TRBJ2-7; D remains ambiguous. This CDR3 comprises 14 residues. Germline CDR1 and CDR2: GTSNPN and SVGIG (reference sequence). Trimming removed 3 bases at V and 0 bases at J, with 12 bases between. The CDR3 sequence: CAWRQRWSSYEQYF. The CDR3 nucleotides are TGTGCCTGGAGGCAACGCTGGAGCTCCTACGAGCAGTACTTC.

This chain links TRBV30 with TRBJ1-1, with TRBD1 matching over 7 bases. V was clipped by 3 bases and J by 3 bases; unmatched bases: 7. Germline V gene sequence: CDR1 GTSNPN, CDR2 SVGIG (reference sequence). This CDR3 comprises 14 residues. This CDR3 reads CAWRGQTLYTEAFF. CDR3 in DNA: TGTGCCTGGAGGGGACAGACACTGTACACTGAAGCTTTCTTT.

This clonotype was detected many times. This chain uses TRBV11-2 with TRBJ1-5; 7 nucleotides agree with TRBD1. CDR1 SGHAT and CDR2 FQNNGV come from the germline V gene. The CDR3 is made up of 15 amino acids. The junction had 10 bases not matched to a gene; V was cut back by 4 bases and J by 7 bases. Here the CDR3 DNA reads TGTGCCAGCAGCTCGCTGACAGGGAGGAACCAGCCCCAGCATTTT. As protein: CASSSLTGRNQPQHF.

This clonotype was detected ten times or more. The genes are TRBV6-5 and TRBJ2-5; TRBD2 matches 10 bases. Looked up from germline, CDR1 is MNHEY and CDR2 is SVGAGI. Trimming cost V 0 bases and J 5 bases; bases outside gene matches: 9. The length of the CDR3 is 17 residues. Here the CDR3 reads CASSYSGRLAGEETQYF. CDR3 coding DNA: TGTGCCAGCAGTTACTCCGGCCGGCTAGCGGGAGAGGAGACCCAGTACTTC.

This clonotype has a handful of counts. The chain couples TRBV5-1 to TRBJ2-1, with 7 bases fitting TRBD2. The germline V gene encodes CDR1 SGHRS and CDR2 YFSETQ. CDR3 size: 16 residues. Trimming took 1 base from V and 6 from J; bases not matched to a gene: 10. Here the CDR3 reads CASSLINAGVGNEQFF. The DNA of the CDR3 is TGCGCCAGCAGCTTGATTAATGCGGGAGTCGGCAATGAGCAGTTCTTC.

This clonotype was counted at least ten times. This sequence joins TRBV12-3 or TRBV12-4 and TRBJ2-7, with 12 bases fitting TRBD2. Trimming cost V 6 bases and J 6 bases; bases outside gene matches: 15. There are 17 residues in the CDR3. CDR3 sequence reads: CASSLTSGSIKMAEQYF. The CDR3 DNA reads TGTGCCAGCAGCCTGACTAGCGGGAGCATTAAGATGGCCGAGCAGTACTTC.

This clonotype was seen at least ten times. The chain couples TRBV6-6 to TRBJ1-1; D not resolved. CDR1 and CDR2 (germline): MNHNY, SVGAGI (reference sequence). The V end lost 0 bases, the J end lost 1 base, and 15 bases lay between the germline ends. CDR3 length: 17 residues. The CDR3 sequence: CASSYSGVSRRNTEAFF. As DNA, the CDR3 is TGTGCCAGCAGTTACTCCGGGGTAAGTCGACGGAACACTGAAGCTTTCTTT.

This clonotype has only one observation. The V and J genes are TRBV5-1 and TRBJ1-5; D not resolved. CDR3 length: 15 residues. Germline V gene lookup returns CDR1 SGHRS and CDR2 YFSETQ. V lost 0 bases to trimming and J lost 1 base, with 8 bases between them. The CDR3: CASSLESGSNQPQHF. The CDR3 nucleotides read TGCGCCAGCAGCTTGGAATCGGGGAGCAATCAGCCCCAGCATTTT. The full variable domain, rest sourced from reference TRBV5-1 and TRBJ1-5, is KAGVTQTPRYLIKTRGQQVTLSCSPISGHRSVSWYQQTPGQGLQFLFEYFSETQRNKGNFPGRFSGRQFSNSRSEMNVSTLELGDSALYLCASSLESGSNQPQHFGDGTRLSIL.

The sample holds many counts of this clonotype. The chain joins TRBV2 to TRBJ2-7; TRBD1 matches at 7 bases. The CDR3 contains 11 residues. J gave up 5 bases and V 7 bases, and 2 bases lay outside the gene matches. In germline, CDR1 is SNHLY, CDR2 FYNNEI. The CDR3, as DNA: TGTGCCAGCAACAGGGGCCACGAGCAGTACTTC. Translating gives CASNRGHEQYF.

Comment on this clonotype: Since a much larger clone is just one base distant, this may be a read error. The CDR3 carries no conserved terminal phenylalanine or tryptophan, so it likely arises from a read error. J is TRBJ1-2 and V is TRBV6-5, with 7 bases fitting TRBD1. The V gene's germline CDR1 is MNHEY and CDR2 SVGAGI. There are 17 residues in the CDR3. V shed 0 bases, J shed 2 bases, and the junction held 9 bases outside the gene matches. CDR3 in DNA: TGTGCCAGCAGTTACTCGATCAAAGGGACAGCCAACTATGGCTACACCTCC. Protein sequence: CASSYSIKGTANYGYTS.

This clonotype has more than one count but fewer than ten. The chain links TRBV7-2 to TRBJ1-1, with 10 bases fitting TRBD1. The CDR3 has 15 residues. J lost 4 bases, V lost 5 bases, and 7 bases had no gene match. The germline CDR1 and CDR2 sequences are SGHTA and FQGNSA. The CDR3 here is CASSGDGTGATEAFF. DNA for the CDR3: TGTGCCAGCAGCGGAGACGGGACAGGGGCCACTGAAGCTTTCTTT.

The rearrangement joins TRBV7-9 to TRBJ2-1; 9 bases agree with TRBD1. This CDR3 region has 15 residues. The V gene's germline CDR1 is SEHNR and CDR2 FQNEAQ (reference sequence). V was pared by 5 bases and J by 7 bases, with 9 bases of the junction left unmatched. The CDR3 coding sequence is TGTGCCAGCAGCGCTGTACAGGGGGCTGCGAATGAGCAGTTCTTC. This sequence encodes CASSAVQGAANEQFF.

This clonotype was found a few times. The CDR3 is CASSLVLPSESEQYF. For the CDR3, the DNA is TGTGCCAGCAGCTTGGTCCTGCCTAGCGAGTCCGAGCAGTACTTC. The V and J genes are TRBV7-9 and TRBJ2-7, with D maybe TRBD2 (6 bases). V lost 3 bases to trimming and J lost 6 bases, with 18 bases between them. Germline values: CDR1 SEHNR, CDR2 FQNEAQ (reference sequence). This CDR3 has 15 residues.

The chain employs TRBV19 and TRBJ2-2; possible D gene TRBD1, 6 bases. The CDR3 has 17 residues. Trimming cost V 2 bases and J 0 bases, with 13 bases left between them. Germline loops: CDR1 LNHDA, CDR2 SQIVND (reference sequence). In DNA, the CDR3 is TGTGCCAGTAGTATAAGGACAGCGTCCGCGAACACCGGGGAGCTGTTTTTT. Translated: CASSIRTASANTGELFF.

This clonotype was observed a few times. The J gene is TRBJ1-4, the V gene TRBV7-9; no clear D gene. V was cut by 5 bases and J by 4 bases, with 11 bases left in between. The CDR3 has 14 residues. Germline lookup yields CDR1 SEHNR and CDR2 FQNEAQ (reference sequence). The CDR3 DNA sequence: TGTGCCAGCAGCCTAACAGTTAATAATGAAAAACTGTTTTTT. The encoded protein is CASSLTVNNEKLFF.

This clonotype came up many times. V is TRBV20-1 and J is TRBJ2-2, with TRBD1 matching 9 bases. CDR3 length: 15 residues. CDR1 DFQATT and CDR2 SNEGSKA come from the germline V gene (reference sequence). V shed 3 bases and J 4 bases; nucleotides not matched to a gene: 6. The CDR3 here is CSARGTGTSTGELFF. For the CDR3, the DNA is TGCAGTGCTAGGGGGACAGGGACGAGCACCGGGGAGCTGTTTTTT.

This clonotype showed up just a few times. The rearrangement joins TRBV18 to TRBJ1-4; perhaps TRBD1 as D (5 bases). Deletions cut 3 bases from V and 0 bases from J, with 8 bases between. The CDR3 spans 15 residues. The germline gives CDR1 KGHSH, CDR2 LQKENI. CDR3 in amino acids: CASSPRGATNEKLFF. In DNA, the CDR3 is TGTGCCAGCTCACCCCGAGGGGCAACTAATGAAAAACTGTTTTTT.

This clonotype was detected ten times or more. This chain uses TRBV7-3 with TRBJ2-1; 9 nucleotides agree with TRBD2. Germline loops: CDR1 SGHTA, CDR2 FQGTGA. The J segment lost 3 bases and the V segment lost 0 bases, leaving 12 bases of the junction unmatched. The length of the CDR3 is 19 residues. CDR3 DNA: TGTGCCAGCAGCTTAACCCCTTTAAGTGAGCGGGAGGACTACAATGAGCAGTTCTTC. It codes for CASSLTPLSEREDYNEQFF.

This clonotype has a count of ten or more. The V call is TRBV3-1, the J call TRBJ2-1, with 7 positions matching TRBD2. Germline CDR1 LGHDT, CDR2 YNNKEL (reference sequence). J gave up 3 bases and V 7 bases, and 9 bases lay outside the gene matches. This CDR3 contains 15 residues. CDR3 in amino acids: CASTVTGEGYNEQFF. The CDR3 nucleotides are TGTGCCAGCACGGTCACCGGGGAGGGCTACAATGAGCAGTTCTTC.